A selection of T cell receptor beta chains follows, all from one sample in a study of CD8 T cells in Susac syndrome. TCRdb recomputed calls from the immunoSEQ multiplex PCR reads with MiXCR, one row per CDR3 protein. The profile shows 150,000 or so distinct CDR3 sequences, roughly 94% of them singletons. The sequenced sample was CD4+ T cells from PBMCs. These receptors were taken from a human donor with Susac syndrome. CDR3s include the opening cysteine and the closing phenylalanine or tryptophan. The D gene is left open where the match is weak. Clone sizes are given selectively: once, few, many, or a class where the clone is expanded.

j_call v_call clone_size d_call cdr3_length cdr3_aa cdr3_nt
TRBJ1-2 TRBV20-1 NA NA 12 CSARSQGDGYTF TGCAGTGCTAGGTCACAGGGCGATGGCTACACCTTC
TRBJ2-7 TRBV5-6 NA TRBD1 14 CASSRDRGLYEQYF TGTGCCAGCAGCCGTGACAGGGGGCTCTACGAGCAGTACTTC
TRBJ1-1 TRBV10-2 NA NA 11 CASSQGGEAFF TGCGCCAGCAGTCAGGGTGGGGAAGCTTTCTTT
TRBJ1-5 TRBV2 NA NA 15 CASSERGIGNQPQHF TGTGCCAGCAGTGAGCGGGGTATCGGAAATCAGCCCCAGCATTTT
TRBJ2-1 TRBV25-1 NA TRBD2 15 CASSGSPGLGDEQFF TGTGCCAGCAGTGGATCACCGGGACTAGGAGATGAGCAGTTCTTC
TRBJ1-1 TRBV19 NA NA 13 CASSIKGDTEAFF TGTGCCAGTAGTATTAAGGGGGATACTGAAGCTTTCTTT
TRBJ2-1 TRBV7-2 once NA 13 CASSYGATNEQFF TGTGCCAGCAGCTACGGAGCCACCAATGAGCAGTTCTTC
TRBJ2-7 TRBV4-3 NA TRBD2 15 CASSPQILAGYEQYF TGCGCCAGCAGCCCTCAGATACTAGCGGGGTACGAGCAGTACTTC
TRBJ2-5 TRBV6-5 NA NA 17 CASSYFPQGHPQETQYF TGTGCCAGCAGTTACTTTCCACAGGGACATCCACAAGAGACCCAGTACTTC
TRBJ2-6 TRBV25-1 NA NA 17 CASSEYQGNSGANVLTF TGTGCCAGCAGTGAATATCAGGGCAACTCTGGGGCCAACGTCCTGACTTTC
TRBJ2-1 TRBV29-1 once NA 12 CSVEAVYNEQFF TGCAGCGTTGAGGCAGTCTACAATGAGCAGTTCTTC
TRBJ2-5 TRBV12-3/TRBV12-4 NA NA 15 CASSLEGILQETQYF TGTGCCAGCAGTTTGGAGGGTATCCTCCAAGAGACCCAGTACTTC
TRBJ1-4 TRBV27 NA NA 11 CASKPPDGLFF TGTGCCAGCAAACCGCCGGATGGACTGTTTTTT
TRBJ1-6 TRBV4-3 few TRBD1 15 CASSQEGQENSPLHF TGCGCCAGCAGCCAAGAGGGACAGGAAAATTCACCCCTCCACTTT
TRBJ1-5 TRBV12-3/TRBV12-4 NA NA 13 CASSFGGDQPQHF TGTGCCAGCAGTTTTGGGGGTGACCAGCCCCAGCATTTT
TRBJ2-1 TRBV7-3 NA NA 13 CASSSRGRNEQFF TGTGCCAGCAGCTCACGGGGAAGGAATGAGCAGTTCTTC
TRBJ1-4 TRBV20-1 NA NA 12 CSASREDEKLFF TGCAGTGCTAGCAGGGAGGATGAAAAACTGTTTTTT
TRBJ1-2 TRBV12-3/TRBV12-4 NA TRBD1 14 CASKRTGEFYGYTF TGTGCCAGCAAGCGGACAGGGGAATTCTATGGCTACACCTTC
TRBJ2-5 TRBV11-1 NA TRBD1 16 CASSPRTGGNLETQYF TGTGCCAGCAGCCCGCGGACAGGGGGCAATTTGGAGACCCAGTACTTC
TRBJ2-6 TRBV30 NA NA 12 CASGPGANVLTF TGTGCCTCGGGACCTGGGGCCAACGTCCTGACTTTC
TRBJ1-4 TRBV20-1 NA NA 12 CSALLTNEKLFF TGCAGTGCTCTTCTAACTAATGAAAAACTGTTTTTT
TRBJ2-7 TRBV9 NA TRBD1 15 CASSSSGTANYEQYF TGTGCCAGCAGCTCATCCGGGACAGCGAATTACGAGCAGTACTTC
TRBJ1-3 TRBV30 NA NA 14 CAWSQTGLSGTIYF TGTGCCTGGAGCCAAACAGGGTTAAGTGGCACCATATATTTT
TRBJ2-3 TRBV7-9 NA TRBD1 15 CASSPQGASSATQYF TGTGCCAGCAGCCCACAGGGGGCATCTTCGGCTACGCAGTATTTT
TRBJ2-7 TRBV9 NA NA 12 CASSVQYGEQYF TGTGCCAGCAGCGTTCAATATGGGGAGCAGTACTTC
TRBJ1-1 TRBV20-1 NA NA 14 CSAIKLMGNTEAFF TGCAGTGCTATAAAACTCATGGGTAACACTGAAGCTTTCTTT
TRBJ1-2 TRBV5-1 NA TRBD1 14 CASSWNRGNYGYTF TGCGCCAGCAGCTGGAACAGGGGAAACTATGGCTACACCTTC
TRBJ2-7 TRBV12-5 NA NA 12 CASGPTGYEQYF TGTGCTAGTGGCCCGACAGGCTACGAGCAGTACTTC
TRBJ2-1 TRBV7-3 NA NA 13 CASSFGENNEQFF TGTGCCAGCAGCTTCGGGGAGAACAATGAGCAGTTCTTC
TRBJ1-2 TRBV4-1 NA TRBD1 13 CASSDRVGDGYTF TGCGCCAGCAGTGACAGGGTGGGTGATGGCTACACCTTC
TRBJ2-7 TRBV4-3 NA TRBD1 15 CASSQESGGSYEQYF TGCGCCAGCAGCCAAGAATCAGGGGGCTCCTACGAGCAGTACTTC
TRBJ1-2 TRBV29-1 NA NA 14 CSVVLFGLNYGYTF TGCAGCGTTGTGCTCTTCGGACTTAACTATGGCTACACCTTC
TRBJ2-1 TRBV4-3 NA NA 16 CASSQETGVGYNEQFF TGCGCCAGCAGCCAAGAAACGGGAGTAGGCTACAATGAGCAGTTCTTC
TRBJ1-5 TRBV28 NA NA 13 CASSLRSHQPQHF TGTGCCAGCAGTTTACGCAGCCATCAGCCCCAGCATTTT
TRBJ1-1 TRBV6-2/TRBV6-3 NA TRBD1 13 CASTYGGQRKAFF TGTGCCAGCACCTACGGGGGACAGAGGAAGGCTTTCTTT
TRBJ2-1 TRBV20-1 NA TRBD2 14 CSATREVPYNEQFF TGCAGTGCTACCCGGGAGGTCCCCTACAATGAGCAGTTCTTC
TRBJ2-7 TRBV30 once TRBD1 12 CAWSRGLNEQYF TGTGCCTGGTCAAGGGGGCTGAACGAGCAGTACTTC
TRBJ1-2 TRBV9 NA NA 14 CASSVTPRDYGYTF TGTGCCAGCAGCGTTACTCCAAGGGACTATGGCTACACCTTC
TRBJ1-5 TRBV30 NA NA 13 CAWSTGNNQPQHF TGTGCCTGGAGTACGGGGAATAATCAGCCCCAGCATTTT
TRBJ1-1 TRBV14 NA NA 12 CASSPSAGTWDF TGTGCCAGCAGCCCCTCCGCCGGGACTTGGGACTTT
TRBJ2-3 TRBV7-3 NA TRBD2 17 CASSLRGLAGVTDTQYF TGTGCCAGCAGCTTACGCGGACTAGCGGGAGTTACAGATACGCAGTATTTT
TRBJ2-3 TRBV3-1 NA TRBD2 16 CASSQAIRLAGDTQYF TGTGCCAGCAGCCAAGCCATAAGGCTAGCGGGAGATACGCAGTATTTT
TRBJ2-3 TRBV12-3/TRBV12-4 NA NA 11 CAQLSGDTQYF TGTGCTCAACTTAGCGGAGATACGCAGTATTTT
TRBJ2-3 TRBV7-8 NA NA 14 CASSWLVSTDTQYF TGTGCCAGCAGTTGGCTAGTGAGCACAGATACGCAGTATTTT
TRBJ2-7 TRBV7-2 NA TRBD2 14 CASSLGGRTGEQYF TGTGCCAGCAGCTTAGGCGGGAGGACTGGGGAGCAGTACTTC
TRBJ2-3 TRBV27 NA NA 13 CASSPHGSDTQYF TGTGCCAGCAGTCCCCACGGGTCGGATACGCAGTATTTT
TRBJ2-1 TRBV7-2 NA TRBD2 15 CASRSSGGALNEQFF TGTGCCAGCAGATCTAGCGGGGGGGCCCTCAATGAGCAGTTCTTC
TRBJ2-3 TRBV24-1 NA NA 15 CAISGWTRTEDTQYF TGTGCCATCAGCGGTTGGACACGAACAGAAGATACGCAGTATTTT
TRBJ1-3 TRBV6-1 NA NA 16 CASSEGWDPSGNTIYF TGTGCCAGCAGTGAAGGTTGGGACCCCTCTGGAAACACCATATATTTT
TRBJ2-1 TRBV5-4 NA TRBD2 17 CATLNSGSFSTNDEQFF TGTGCCACCCTTAATAGCGGGAGTTTTAGTACGAACGATGAGCAGTTCTTC
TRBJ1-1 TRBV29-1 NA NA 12 CSVEALNTEAFF TGCAGCGTTGAGGCGCTAAACACTGAAGCTTTCTTT
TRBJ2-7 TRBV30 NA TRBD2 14 CAWTIAGGTYEQYF TGTGCCTGGACCATAGCGGGGGGTACCTACGAGCAGTACTTC
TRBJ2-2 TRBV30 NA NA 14 CAWRVTRAAGELFF TGTGCCTGGAGGGTCACTAGGGCCGCCGGGGAGCTGTTTTTT